Described below is a single TCR beta chain sequence and its context. Its antigen is undetermined. This sample stems from a study of monozygotic twins with cystic fibrosis. Profiled with immunoSEQ multiplex PCR; TCRdb holds only in-frame clones, not every one. This table holds about 10,000 clones, just over 99% found once. Study-level results: J usage was most co-twin-similar in 8 of 16 pairs, V in 13. In this small cohort, shared CDR3 numbers showed no association with age, concordance or disease severity. Clonality was generally low (median approximately 0.0094), higher in the most severe patients. Nucleotide-identical clonotype sharing was significantly higher within monozygotic CF twin pairs than between unrelated CF individuals.

The CDR3 covers 11 residues. V gave up 11 bases and J gave up 6 bases, with 13 bases separating them. Germline V gene data show CDR1 as MNHEY and CDR2 as SVGAGI. The V and J genes are TRBV6-5 and TRBJ1-1; the D gene is possibly TRBD1 (5 bases). Sequenced: blood. The clonotype originates from a man between 18 and 29 years old with cystic fibrosis. CDR3 amino acids: CAGGQGPEAFF. The CDR3 region has the DNA TGTGCCGGCGGGCAGGGCCCTGAAGCTTTCTTT.